Presented here are 13 T cell receptor beta chains from one specimen sequenced in a study of blood T cells in healthy people across ages. With a J-beta primer mix and a sample-barcoded 5' primer, a second PCR ran 7 to 11 cycles. TCRdb used MiXCR to reprocess the 5' RACE reads, holding one entry per CDR3 protein. The sample records hundreds of thousands of distinct CDR3 sequences, more than 45% being singletons. Sequencing was done on a sample of blood. These receptors all come from a man aged 25-40 years in good health.

The CDR3 DNA reads TGTGCCAGCAGTGGGACTAGCAAAATCTACGAGCAGTACTTC. Translated, it gives CASSGTSKIYEQYF. The chain couples TRBV28 to TRBJ2-7; 9 bases match TRBD2. V lost 5 bases, J lost 3 bases, and 5 bases stayed unmatched. The CDR3 runs 14 residues. CDR1 is MDHEN and CDR2 is SYDVKM in the germline V gene.

The genes are TRBV4-1 and TRBJ2-7, with D perhaps TRBD1 or TRBD2 (5 bases each). There are 14 residues in the CDR3. Per germline, CDR1 MGHRA and CDR2 YSYEKL. The V and J ends lost 0 bases and 6 bases respectively, with 12 bases between them. Here the CDR3 DNA reads TGCGCCAGCAGCCAAGAATGGGGGAAGGGCGAGCAGTACTTC. This gives the protein CASSQEWGKGEQYF.

A few counts support this clonotype. This CDR3 reads CASSLRAGADYGYTF. Written as DNA, the CDR3 is TGTGCCAGCAGTTTACGGGCAGGGGCAGACTATGGCTACACCTTC. The rearrangement links TRBV12-3 or TRBV12-4 to TRBJ1-2; D perhaps matches TRBD1 (6 bases). V was pared by 2 bases and J by 3 bases, with 13 bases between. This CDR3 is built from 15 residues.

This clonotype was detected ten times or more. The genes are TRBV12-3 or TRBV12-4 and TRBJ2-7; the D gene is possibly TRBD1 (5 bases). Deletions cut 3 bases from V and 3 bases from J, with 6 bases between. The CDR3 is 12 amino acids. CDR3 coding DNA: TGTGCCAGCAGTTTTCAGGGCTACGAGCAGTACTTC. Protein: CASSFQGYEQYF.

The chain is built from TRBV20-1 and TRBJ2-4; D gene unclear. This CDR3 is 13 amino acids long. Trimming stripped 5 bases from V and 3 bases from J, with 11 bases between. Looked up from germline, CDR1 is DFQATT and CDR2 is SNEGSKA (reference sequence). CDR3 bases: TGCAGTGCTCCCCTTGATGTCAAAAACATTCAGTACTTC. Protein: CSAPLDVKNIQYF.

This chain links TRBV10-2 with TRBJ1-6; D uncertain. Germline V lookup: CDR1 WSHSY, CDR2 SAAADI. Trimming pared 2 bases from V and 6 bases from J, leaving 11 bases between. This CDR3 has 15 amino acids. Here the CDR3 reads CASSEQPGLNSPLHF. The CDR3 region has the DNA TGCGCCAGCAGTGAGCAGCCAGGCCTTAATTCACCCCTCCACTTT.

The chain links TRBV6-2 or TRBV6-3 to TRBJ1-2, with unresolved D. Between the trimmed V and J ends, which lost 3 bases and 7 bases, there was a span of 9 bases. Germline values: CDR1 MNHEY, CDR2 SVGEGT. The CDR3 length is 12 residues. CDR3 in DNA: TGTGCCAGCAGTTATCTAAGCCTTGGCTACACCTTC. Encoded protein: CASSYLSLGYTF.

This clonotype was detected only once. One end of the junction fails to match germline, which may point to a read error. V and J are TRBV28 and TRBJ2-7; D is ambiguous. Germline V gene sequence: CDR1 MDHEN, CDR2 SYDVKM. CDR3 length equals 13 residues. The CDR3 spells CANSLPGLYEQYF. The CDR3 DNA sequence: TGTGCCAACAGTTTACCCGGGCTTTACGAGCAGTACTTC. The complete variable domain, with remaining parts taken from reference TRBV28 and TRBJ2-7, reads DVKVTQSSRYLVKRTGEKVFLECVQDMDHENMFWYRQDPGLGLRLIYFSYDVKMKEKGDIPEGYSVSREKKERFSLILESASTNQTSMYLCANSLPGLYEQYFGPGTRLTVT.

This chain connects TRBV21-1 to TRBJ2-7. TRBV21-1 is tagged as a pseudogene. The CDR3 spans 14 residues. CDR3: CASSGSIGRDEQYF. CDR3 coding DNA: TGTGCCAGCAGCGGAAGTATCGGACGCGACGAGCAGTACTTC.

This clonotype was found a few times. This sequence joins TRBV4-2 and TRBJ2-7; D tentatively reads TRBD1 or TRBD2 (5 bases each). CDR1 is LGHNA, CDR2 YNFKEQ, per germline. CDR3 length: 18 amino acids. Trimming removed 0 bases from V and 0 bases from J, with 18 bases in between. The CDR3 loop reads CASSQDFSPTGRSYEQYF. The CDR3 bases are TGTGCCAGCAGCCAAGATTTCTCCCCAACGGGGCGCTCCTACGAGCAGTACTTC.

This clonotype turned up a few times. The rearrangement uses TRBV28 and TRBJ2-7; D may be TRBD2 (5 bases). Germline loops: CDR1 MDHEN, CDR2 SYDVKM. V was shortened by 3 bases and J by 0 bases, with 15 bases between the two germline ends. The CDR3 is made up of 16 amino acids. Written as DNA, the CDR3 is TGTGCCAGCAGTTTTCCGCCAAAGCGGAGCTCCTACGAGCAGTACTTC. Protein product: CASSFPPKRSSYEQYF.

J is TRBJ2-5 and V is TRBV28, with D unresolved. The V gene's germline CDR1 is MDHEN and CDR2 SYDVKM. The CDR3 length is 10 residues. CDR3 loop: CTTRQETQYF. CDR3 bases: TGTACCACCCGTCAAGAGACCCAGTACTTC.

This clonotype occurred many times. The chain has TRBV6-5 and TRBJ1-6, with D unresolved. The CDR3 totals 14 residues. The V end lost 0 bases, the J end lost 6 bases, and 6 bases lay between the germline ends. Germline V lookup: CDR1 MNHEY, CDR2 SVGAGI. CDR3 nucleotides: TGTGCCAGCAGTTACTCAGGGTCTAATTCACCCCTCCACTTT. Amino acids: CASSYSGSNSPLHF.